These 18 T cell receptor beta chains originate from one sample sequenced in a study of cytomegalovirus exposure and HLA in healthy donors. The primer mix had 60 Vbeta and 13 Jbeta primers. Only in-frame clones appear in the TCRdb table, and some are missing; sequencing was by immunoSEQ multiplex PCR. The sample holds about 150,000 clones, roughly 80% seen once. Sample: PBMCs. The receptors originated from a woman in her forties or fifties in good health and CMV-seropositive.

This sequence joins TRBV19 and TRBJ1-5; the match to TRBD1 covers 7 bases. Germline-derived CDR1 and CDR2 are LNHDA and SQIVND (reference sequence). V was clipped by 5 bases and J by 7 bases; unmatched bases: 5. The CDR3 contains 13 residues. This chain's CDR3 is CASSQGGGQPQHF. The CDR3 nucleotides are TGTGCCAGTAGTCAAGGGGGCGGGCAGCCCCAGCATTTT.

The V and J genes are TRBV4-1 and TRBJ1-2, with a possible D match to TRBD1 (6 bases). V shed 1 base and J shed 3 bases, with 12 bases lying between them. Per germline, CDR1 MGHRA and CDR2 YSYEKL. CDR3 length equals 15 residues. CDR3 region: CASSQGASGDYGYTF. CDR3 in DNA: TGCGCCAGCAGCCAAGGTGCCTCAGGGGACTATGGCTACACCTTC.

The sample holds a few counts of this clone. The V and J genes are TRBV19 and TRBJ1-4, with D hard to call. The CDR3 consists of 17 residues. Germline V gives CDR1 LNHDA, CDR2 SQIVND (reference sequence). The V and J ends lost 4 bases and 0 bases respectively, with 15 bases between them. Here the CDR3 reads CASSNPQDFATNEKLFF. In DNA form, the CDR3 reads TGTGCCAGTAGTAATCCCCAGGACTTTGCAACTAATGAAAAACTGTTTTTT.

In this sample, this clone turned up a few times. V usage is TRBV5-6 and J usage is TRBJ1-1; 7 nucleotides align to TRBD1. CDR3 length: 14 amino acids. V was clipped by 4 bases and J by 0 bases; unmatched bases: 3. The V gene's germline CDR1 is SGHDT and CDR2 YYEEEE. CDR3 DNA: TGTGCCAGCAGCGCGACAGGGATGAACACTGAAGCTTTCTTT. This codes for CASSATGMNTEAFF.

The rearrangement uses TRBV6-1 and TRBJ2-7; D is perhaps TRBD1 (5 bases). V shed 3 bases and J shed 3 bases, with 12 bases lying between them. Germline values: CDR1 MNHNS, CDR2 SASEGT. The CDR3 length is 14 residues. CDR3 in amino acids: CASSDQQGFYEQYF. For the CDR3, the DNA is TGTGCCAGCAGTGATCAGCAGGGTTTCTACGAGCAGTACTTC.

This clone was observed once. V and J are TRBV11-3 and TRBJ2-1, with 8 bases matching TRBD2. The germline gives CDR1 SGHNT, CDR2 YENEEA. The CDR3 extends over 16 amino acids. V trimming: 6 bases; J trimming: 3 bases; junction bases outside the gene matches: 10. CDR3 sequence: CASRVRAGGLYNEQFF. CDR3 coding DNA: TGTGCCAGCAGAGTTCGGGCGGGGGGCCTCTACAATGAGCAGTTCTTC.

This chain links TRBV6-1 with TRBJ2-3, with D possibly TRBD2 on 6 matching bases. Trimming shortened V by 7 bases and J by 0 bases, and 11 bases separated the two germline ends. Germline lookup yields CDR1 MNHNS and CDR2 SASEGT. The CDR3 length is 14 residues. The CDR3 protein is CASTGTFSTDTQYF. CDR3 bases: TGTGCCAGCACAGGGACTTTTAGCACAGATACGCAGTATTTT.

The rearrangement uses TRBV7-2 and TRBJ2-3; TRBD1 is a possible D gene (5 bases). This CDR3 is built from 16 residues. V lost 2 bases to trimming and J lost 4 bases, with 16 bases between them. The V gene's germline CDR1 is SGHTA and CDR2 FQGNSA. The DNA of the CDR3 is TGTGCCAGCAGCTTACACAGGCCCGGGTCGGCAGATACGCAGTATTTT. It yields the protein CASSLHRPGSADTQYF.

This clone was observed a handful of times. The rearrangement joins TRBV10-1 to TRBJ2-1, with 9 bases fitting TRBD1. With V trimmed by 6 bases and J by 9 bases, 9 bases remained unmatched. CDR1 and CDR2 (germline): WNHNN, SYGVQD (reference sequence). This CDR3 region has 14 residues. This chain's CDR3 is CASSSGQGIGEQFF. CDR3 nucleotide sequence: TGCGCCAGCAGCTCCGGACAGGGGATAGGTGAGCAGTTCTTC.

The chain recombines TRBV10-2 with TRBJ1-1, with D perhaps matching TRBD1 (5 bases). The germline V and J ends were trimmed by 9 bases and 7 bases, with 12 bases remaining between them. The CDR3 consists of 11 residues. Looked up from germline, CDR1 is WSHSY and CDR2 is SAAADI. The CDR3 DNA reads TGCGCCAGTACTACGGGGGGTGAAGCTTTCTTT. Translated, it gives CASTTGGEAFF.

V is TRBV5-1 and J is TRBJ2-1; 15 nucleotides align to TRBD2. Germline CDR1 and CDR2: SGHRS and YFSETQ. Trimming took 4 bases from V and 1 from J; bases not matched to a gene: 6. This CDR3 has 18 amino acids. CDR3 sequence (DNA): TGCGCCAGCAGCCAACCGGGACTAGCGGGGGGTTCCTACAATGAGCAGTTCTTC. Translating it yields CASSQPGLAGGSYNEQFF.

The V and J genes are TRBV6-6 and TRBJ2-7; maybe TRBD1 (5 bases). The CDR3 has 15 residues. The germline V gene encodes CDR1 MNHNY and CDR2 SVGAGI (reference sequence). V lost 7 bases and J 0 bases, leaving 16 bases between the germline ends. The CDR3 is CASTWGVSASYEQYF. The CDR3 DNA is TGTGCCAGCACGTGGGGCGTTTCGGCCTCCTACGAGCAGTACTTC.

The rearrangement uses TRBV4-1 and TRBJ2-2, with 8 bases identical to TRBD2. CDR3 size: 14 residues. V shed 3 bases and J 4 bases; nucleotides not matched to a gene: 1. Germline CDR1 is MGHRA and CDR2 is YSYEKL. In nucleotides, the CDR3 is TGCGCCAGCAGCCACCGGGGGGGCACCGGGGAGCTGTTTTTT. Translation gives CASSHRGGTGELFF.

Details on this clone: The junction departs from germline at one end; a sequencing error may be responsible. The V call is TRBV7-3, the J call TRBJ2-7; a weak D match, TRBD1 (6 bases). The germline V gene encodes CDR1 SGHTA and CDR2 FQGTGA. The CDR3 runs to 14 residues. CDR3 protein: CASSLGTTSDEQYF. The CDR3 DNA sequence: TGTGCCAGCAGCTTAGGGACAACCTCCGACGAGCAGTACTTC.

The chain has TRBV13 and TRBJ2-2; TRBD2 matches at 11 bases. Germline V gene sequence: CDR1 PRHDT, CDR2 FYEKMQ (reference sequence). CDR3 length equals 17 residues. The V segment lost 4 bases and the J segment 5 bases; nucleotides outside the gene matches: 9. CDR3 region: CASSSEDSGGATGELFF. DNA of the CDR3: TGTGCCAGCAGCTCCGAAGATAGCGGGGGGGCAACCGGGGAGCTGTTTTTT.

With respect to this clone: The same CDR3 can be traced to other DNA sequences in this sample. J is TRBJ1-3 and V is TRBV9; D is possibly TRBD1 (5 bases). The germline gives CDR1 SGDLS, CDR2 YYNGEE. V was trimmed by 0 bases and J by 1 base, leaving 5 bases between them. CDR3 length: 14 amino acids. Here the CDR3 reads CASSVAGSGNTIYF. Here the CDR3 DNA reads TGTGCCAGCAGCGTAGCAGGGTCTGGAAACACCATATATTTT.

The chain uses TRBV9 and TRBJ1-2, with a possible D match to TRBD1 (6 bases). In germline, CDR1 is SGDLS, CDR2 YYNGEE. The CDR3 extends over 13 amino acids. Trimming removed 3 bases at V and 7 bases at J, with 13 bases between. The CDR3 bases are TGTGCCAGCAGCGACTACCAGGGGATTGGCTACACCTTC. The encoded protein is CASSDYQGIGYTF.

The chain uses TRBV5-1 and TRBJ2-3; a possible D gene is TRBD1 (6 bases). Trimming took off 0 bases at V and 3 bases at J, with 11 bases between the two ends. The length of the CDR3 is 15 residues. Germline CDR1 reads SGHRS; CDR2 reads YFSETQ. CDR3 protein: CASSLASRGTDTQYF. Here the CDR3 DNA reads TGCGCCAGCAGCTTGGCCTCCAGGGGAACAGATACGCAGTATTTT.